Listed below are T cell receptor beta chains from one sample, sequenced in a study of control samples from healthy donors and cancer patients. Sequencing used immunoSEQ multiplex PCR; TCRdb keeps in-frame clones, though not all of them. The sample contains 90,000 to 120,000 clones, just under 85% of which appear only once. The specimen was blood. These receptors were obtained from a young man in good health. The CDR3 runs from the conserved cysteine through the conserved F or W. A D gene is named only where the DNA matches it firmly. Not all rows give a size; the values are once, few, many and, for expanded clones, a class.

.	TRBV4-1	TRBJ2-5	.	CASSQGTHRETQYF	TGCGCCAGCAGCCAAGGGACTCACCGGGAGACCCAGTACTTC
TRBD1	TRBV11-2	TRBJ2-2	.	CASSWTGSTGELFF	TGTGCCAGCAGCTGGACAGGTAGCACCGGGGAGCTGTTTTTT
TRBD2	TRBV4-1	TRBJ2-3	.	CASSPGLAGGAIDTQYF	TGCGCCAGCAGCCCCGGACTAGCGGGGGGGGCAATAGATACGCAGTATTTT
.	TRBV5-8	TRBJ2-7	.	CASSLVVGGRATYEQYF	TGTGCCAGCAGCTTGGTTGTTGGGGGCCGGGCAACCTACGAGCAGTACTTC
TRBD1	TRBV11-2	TRBJ2-4	.	CASSLGGTGAKNIQYF	TGTGCCAGCAGCTTAGGGGGGACAGGAGCCAAAAACATTCAGTACTTC
TRBD2	TRBV13	TRBJ2-6	.	CASSLTSGGGGANVLTF	TGTGCCAGCAGCTTAACTAGCGGGGGAGGTGGGGCCAACGTCCTGACTTTC
.	TRBV5-1	TRBJ2-2	.	CASSLIGTATNTGELFF	TGCGCCAGCAGCTTGATCGGGACGGCTACGAACACCGGGGAGCTGTTTTTT
TRBD1	TRBV5-8	TRBJ1-2	.	CASSSRTGPNYGYTF	TGTGCCAGCAGCTCTCGGACAGGGCCGAACTATGGCTACACCTTC
.	TRBV7-2	TRBJ1-3	.	CASSLGRRDGNTIYF	TGTGCCAGCAGCTTAGGGCGGAGGGATGGAAACACCATATATTTT
TRBD2	TRBV5-1	TRBJ2-5	.	CASSLSGGGGETQYF	TGCGCCAGCAGCCTCAGCGGGGGAGGTGGAGAGACCCAGTACTTC
.	TRBV27	TRBJ2-3	.	CASSLSASQIYTDTQYF	TGTGCCAGCAGTTTATCTGCTAGTCAGATATACACAGATACGCAGTATTTT
TRBD2	TRBV18	TRBJ2-3	few	CASSPRTSGGLTDTQYF	TGTGCCAGCTCACCTAGGACTAGCGGGGGCCTCACAGATACGCAGTATTTT
.	TRBV30	TRBJ1-1	.	CAWSVGTSAFF	TGTGCCTGGAGTGTAGGGACATCGGCTTTCTTT
.	TRBV11-2	TRBJ2-3	once	CASSLRGGSTDTQYF	TGTGCCAGCAGCTTAAGGGGGGGTAGCACAGATACGCAGTATTTT
.	TRBV20-1	TRBJ2-7	.	CSASRRGYEQYF	TGCAGTGCTAGTCGGAGGGGCTACGAGCAGTACTTC
.	TRBV5-1	TRBJ1-1	.	CASSKQDAAEAFF	TGCGCCAGCAGCAAGCAGGATGCAGCTGAAGCTTTCTTT
TRBD2	TRBV4-3	TRBJ2-7	few	CASSQATGTSGYYEQYF	TGCGCCAGCAGCCAAGCTACCGGGACTAGCGGATACTACGAGCAGTACTTC
.	TRBV18	TRBJ1-1	.	CASSVTGTAEAFF	TGTGCCAGCTCAGTAACAGGTACTGCTGAAGCTTTCTTT
.	TRBV5-1	TRBJ1-1	.	CASSPSRQLNTEAFF	TGCGCCAGCAGCCCCTCTCGGCAGCTGAACACTGAAGCTTTCTTT
.	TRBV30	TRBJ2-2	.	CAVLPGLHTGELFF	TGTGCCGTATTACCGGGACTTCACACCGGGGAGCTGTTTTTT
TRBD1	TRBV27	TRBJ1-1	.	CASKGTGNTEAFF	TGTGCCAGCAAGGGGACAGGTAACACTGAAGCTTTCTTT
.	TRBV5-4	TRBJ1-2	.	CASSLVGGDGYTF	TGTGCCAGCAGCTTGGTTGGGGGGGATGGCTACACCTTC
.	TRBV30	TRBJ2-4	once	CAWSPLGAQGKNIQYF	TGTGCCTGGAGCCCGTTGGGGGCCCAGGGCAAAAACATTCAGTACTTC
.	TRBV10-1	TRBJ2-5	.	CASSEGETQYF	TGCGCCAGCAGTGAAGGAGAGACCCAGTACTTC
TRBD2	TRBV7-2	TRBJ2-7	.	CASSSAGGPYEQYF	TGTGCCAGCAGCTCAGCGGGGGGGCCATACGAGCAGTACTTC
.	TRBV4-1	TRBJ1-5	.	CASSQEGFGNGQPQHF	TGCGCCAGCAGCCAAGAGGGTTTCGGGAATGGCCAGCCCCAGCATTTT
.	TRBV19	TRBJ2-2	medium-sized	CASSIDIYGELFF	TGTGCCAGTAGTATCGACATTTACGGGGAGCTGTTTTTT
TRBD2	TRBV27	TRBJ2-1	once	CASSPWVIAGGDEQFF	TGTGCCAGCAGTCCCTGGGTAATAGCGGGGGGGGATGAGCAGTTCTTC
.	TRBV19	TRBJ1-1	.	CATLSTGMNTEAFF	TGTGCCACCCTGTCGACAGGTATGAACACTGAAGCTTTCTTT
.	TRBV2	TRBJ2-7	.	CASSLGYEQYF	TGTGCCAGCAGTTTAGGGTACGAGCAGTACTTC
.	TRBV24-1	TRBJ2-2	.	CATSDLNPQWQPNTGELFF	TGTGCCACCAGTGATTTGAATCCTCAATGGCAGCCGAACACCGGGGAGCTGTTTTTT
TRBD1	TRBV7-2	TRBJ1-4	.	CASSLVGTGYEKLFF	TGTGCCAGCAGCTTAGTTGGGACAGGGTATGAAAAACTGTTTTTT
.	TRBV2	TRBJ1-2	.	CASSLQLTYGYTF	TGTGCCAGCAGTTTGCAATTAACCTATGGCTACACCTTC
TRBD2	TRBV5-4	TRBJ2-1	.	CASSLIRGGHNEQFF	TGTGCCAGCAGCTTGATACGGGGGGGCCACAATGAGCAGTTCTTC
TRBD1	TRBV7-9	TRBJ2-1	.	CASHHRGHYNEQFF	TGTGCCAGCCACCACAGGGGGCACTACAATGAGCAGTTCTTC
.	TRBV7-8	TRBJ2-5	few	CASSLAARREETQYF	TGTGCCAGCAGCTTAGCGGCTAGAAGAGAAGAGACCCAGTACTTC
.	TRBV5-6	TRBJ1-5	.	CASSLTFTGSNQPQHF	TGTGCCAGCAGCTTGACTTTTACCGGCAGCAATCAGCCCCAGCATTTT
TRBD1	TRBV6-4	TRBJ2-2	few	CASRVNRGINTGELFF	TGTGCCAGCAGGGTAAACAGGGGAATCAACACCGGGGAGCTGTTTTTT
.	TRBV7-5	TRBJ1-1	few	CARSQGGELSDTEAFF	TGTGCCAGAAGCCAGGGGGGCGAACTCTCAGACACTGAAGCTTTCTTT
.	TRBV4-1	TRBJ1-2	.	CASSQAGTNEGYTF	TGCGCCAGCAGCCAAGCCGGGACAAACGAAGGCTACACCTTC
.	TRBV7-9	TRBJ2-5	.	CASSPRHPAGAHQETQYF	TGTGCCAGCAGCCCAAGGCACCCCGCAGGGGCGCATCAAGAGACCCAGTACTTC
TRBD2	TRBV9	TRBJ2-3	.	CASSLAGTSGGDTQYF	TGTGCCAGCAGCTTAGCGGGGACTAGCGGGGGAGATACGCAGTATTTT